The present TCR beta chain was sequenced within a study of blood T cell repertoires in COVID-19. Study in general: There were acute and convalescent COVID-19 samples, and they came from the United States, Italy and Spain. Sample material is recorded as cDNA or gDNA derived from T cells, B-cell-depleted T cells, or PBMCs.

Assay used: immunoSEQ multiplex PCR; TCRdb lists only in-frame clones, some missing. The sample lists about 110,000 clones, 80% occurring once. Trimming stripped 7 bases from V and 3 bases from J, with 16 bases between. Per germline, CDR1 MNHEY and CDR2 SVGAGI. The CDR3 has 15 residues. The sequenced sample consisted of peripheral blood. The TCR sequence derives from a human donor in a cohort sampled during active or convalescent COVID-19. The rearrangement uses TRBV6-5 and TRBJ2-1; D is perhaps TRBD1 (6 bases). CDR3 sequence: CASIRDIARYNEQFF. The CDR3 nucleotides read TGTGCCAGCATTAGGGACATAGCTCGCTACAATGAGCAGTTCTTC.